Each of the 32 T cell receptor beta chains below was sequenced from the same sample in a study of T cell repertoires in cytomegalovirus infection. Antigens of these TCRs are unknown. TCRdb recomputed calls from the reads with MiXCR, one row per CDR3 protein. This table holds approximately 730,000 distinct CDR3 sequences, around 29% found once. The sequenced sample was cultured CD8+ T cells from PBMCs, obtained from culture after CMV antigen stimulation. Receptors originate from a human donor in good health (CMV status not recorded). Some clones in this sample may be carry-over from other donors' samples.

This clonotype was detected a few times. CDR3 amino acids: CASRTLQDLNTEAFF. CDR3 in DNA: TGTGCCAGCAGAACTCTACAGGACTTGAACACTGAAGCTTTCTTT. The chain has TRBV6-2 or TRBV6-3 and TRBJ1-1; D might be TRBD1 (5 bases). The CDR3 is 15 amino acids. Germline CDR1 is MNHEY and CDR2 is SVGEGT. V was clipped by 6 bases and J by 0 bases, with 14 bases between them.

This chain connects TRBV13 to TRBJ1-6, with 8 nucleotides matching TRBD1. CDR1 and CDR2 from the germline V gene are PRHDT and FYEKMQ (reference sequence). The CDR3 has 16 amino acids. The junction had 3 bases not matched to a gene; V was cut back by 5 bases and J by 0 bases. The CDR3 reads CASSPGGSSYNSPLHF. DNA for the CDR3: TGTGCCAGCAGCCCAGGGGGCAGCTCCTATAATTCACCCCTCCACTTT.

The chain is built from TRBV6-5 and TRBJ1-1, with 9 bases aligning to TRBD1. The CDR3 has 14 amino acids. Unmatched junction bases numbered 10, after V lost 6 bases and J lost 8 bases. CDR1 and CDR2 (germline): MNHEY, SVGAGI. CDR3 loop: CASRAGTGFGEAFF. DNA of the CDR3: TGTGCCAGCAGAGCCGGGACAGGGTTTGGAGAAGCTTTCTTT.

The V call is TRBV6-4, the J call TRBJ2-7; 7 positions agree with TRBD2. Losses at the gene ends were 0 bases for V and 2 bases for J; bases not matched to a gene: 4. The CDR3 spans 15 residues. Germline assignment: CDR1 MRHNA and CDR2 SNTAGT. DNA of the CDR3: TGTGCCAGCAGTGACTCCGGGGGGACCCCCTACGAGCAGTACGTC. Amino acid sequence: CASSDSGGTPYEQYV.

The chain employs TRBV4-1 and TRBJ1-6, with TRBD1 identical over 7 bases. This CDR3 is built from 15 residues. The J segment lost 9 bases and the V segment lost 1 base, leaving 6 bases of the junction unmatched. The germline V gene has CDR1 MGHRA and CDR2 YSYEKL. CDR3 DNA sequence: TGCGCCAGCAGCCAAGTCACAGGGGCGCGTTCACCCCTCCACTTT. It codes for CASSQVTGARSPLHF.

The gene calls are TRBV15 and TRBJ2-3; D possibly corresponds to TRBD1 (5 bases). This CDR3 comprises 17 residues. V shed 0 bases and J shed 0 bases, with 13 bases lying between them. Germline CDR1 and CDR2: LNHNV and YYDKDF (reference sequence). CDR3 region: CATSRDWAGLSTDTQYF. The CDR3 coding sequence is TGTGCCACCAGCAGAGATTGGGCAGGGTTGAGCACAGATACGCAGTATTTT. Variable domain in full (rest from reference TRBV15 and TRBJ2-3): DAMVIQNPRYQVTQFGKPVTLSCSQTLNHNVMYWYQQKSSQAPKLLFHYYDKDFNNEADTPDNFQSRRPNTSFCFLDIRSPGLGDTAMYLCATSRDWAGLSTDTQYFGPGTRLTVL.

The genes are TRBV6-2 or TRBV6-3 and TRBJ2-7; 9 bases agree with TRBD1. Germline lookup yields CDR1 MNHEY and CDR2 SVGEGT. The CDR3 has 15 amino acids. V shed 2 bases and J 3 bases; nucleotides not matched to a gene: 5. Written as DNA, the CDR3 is TGTGCCAGCAGTTACGCCGGACAGGGGATCTACGAGCAGTACGTC. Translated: CASSYAGQGIYEQYV.

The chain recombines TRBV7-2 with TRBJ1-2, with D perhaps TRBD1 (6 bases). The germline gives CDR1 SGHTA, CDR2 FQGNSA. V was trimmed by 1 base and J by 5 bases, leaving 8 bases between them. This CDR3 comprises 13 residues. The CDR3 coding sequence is TGTGCCAGCAGCTTAGATCAGGGGTATGGCTACACCTTC. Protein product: CASSLDQGYGYTF.

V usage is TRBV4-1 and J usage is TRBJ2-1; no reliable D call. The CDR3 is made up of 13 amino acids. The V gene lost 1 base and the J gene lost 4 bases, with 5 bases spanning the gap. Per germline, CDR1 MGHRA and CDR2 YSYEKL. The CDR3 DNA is TGCGCCAGCAGCCAAGGCAATTACAATGAGCAGTTCTTC. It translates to CASSQGNYNEQFF.

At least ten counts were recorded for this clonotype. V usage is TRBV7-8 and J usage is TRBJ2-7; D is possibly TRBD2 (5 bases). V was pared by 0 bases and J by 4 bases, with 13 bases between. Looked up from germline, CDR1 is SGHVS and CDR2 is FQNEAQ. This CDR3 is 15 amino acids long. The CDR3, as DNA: TGTGCCAGCAGCTTAGCGCGAGGGATAGGGTACGAGCAGTACTTC. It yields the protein CASSLARGIGYEQYF.

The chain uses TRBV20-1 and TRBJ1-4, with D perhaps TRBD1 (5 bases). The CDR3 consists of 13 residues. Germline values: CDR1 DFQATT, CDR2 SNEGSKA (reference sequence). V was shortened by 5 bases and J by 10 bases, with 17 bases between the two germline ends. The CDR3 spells CSASRGVSGKLFF. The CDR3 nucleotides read TGCAGTGCTTCCCGGGGGGTCTCGGGAAAACTGTTTTTT.

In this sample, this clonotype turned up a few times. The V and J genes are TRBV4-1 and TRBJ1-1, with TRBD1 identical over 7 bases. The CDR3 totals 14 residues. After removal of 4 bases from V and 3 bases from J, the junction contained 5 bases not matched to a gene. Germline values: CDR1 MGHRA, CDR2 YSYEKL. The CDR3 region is CASSLGTAYTEAFF. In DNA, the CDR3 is TGCGCCAGCAGCCTCGGGACAGCCTACACTGAAGCTTTCTTT.

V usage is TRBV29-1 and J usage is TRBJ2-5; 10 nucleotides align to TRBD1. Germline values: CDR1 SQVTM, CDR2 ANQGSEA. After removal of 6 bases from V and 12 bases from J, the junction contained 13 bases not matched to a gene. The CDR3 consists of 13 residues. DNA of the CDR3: TGCAGCGTGCGGGGGGACAGGGGATGGGCAAAGTACTTC. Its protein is CSVRGDRGWAKYF.

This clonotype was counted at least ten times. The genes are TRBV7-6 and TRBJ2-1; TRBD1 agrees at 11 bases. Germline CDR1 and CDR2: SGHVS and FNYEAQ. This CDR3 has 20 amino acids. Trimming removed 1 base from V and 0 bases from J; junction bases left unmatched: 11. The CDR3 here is CASSLVWTGGRESSYNEQFF. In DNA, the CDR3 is TGTGCCAGCAGCTTAGTGTGGACAGGGGGCCGGGAAAGCTCCTACAATGAGCAGTTCTTC.

The CDR3: CASSLVAGGAYNSPLHF. The CDR3 DNA reads as TGTGCCAGCAGCTTGGTGGCAGGGGGCGCGTATAATTCACCCCTCCACTTT. The chain combines TRBV5-6 with TRBJ1-6; 8 nucleotides match TRBD1. V gave up 0 bases and J gave up 4 bases; unmatched junction bases: 6. CDR3 length: 17 amino acids. The germline CDR1 and CDR2 sequences are SGHDT and YYEEEE.

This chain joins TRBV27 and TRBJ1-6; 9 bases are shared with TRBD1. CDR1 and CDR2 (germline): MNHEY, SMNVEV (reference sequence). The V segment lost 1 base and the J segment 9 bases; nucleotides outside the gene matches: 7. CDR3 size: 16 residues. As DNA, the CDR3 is TGTGCCAGCAGTTTATTGGGACAGGGAATCCCTTCACCCCTCCACTTT. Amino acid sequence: CASSLLGQGIPSPLHF.

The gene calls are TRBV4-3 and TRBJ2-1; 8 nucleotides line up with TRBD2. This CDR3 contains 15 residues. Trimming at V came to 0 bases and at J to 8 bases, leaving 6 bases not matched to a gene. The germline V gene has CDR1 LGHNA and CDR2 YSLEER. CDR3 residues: CASSQEAGAPDEQFF. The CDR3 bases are TGCGCCAGCAGCCAAGAAGCGGGGGCCCCGGATGAGCAGTTCTTC.

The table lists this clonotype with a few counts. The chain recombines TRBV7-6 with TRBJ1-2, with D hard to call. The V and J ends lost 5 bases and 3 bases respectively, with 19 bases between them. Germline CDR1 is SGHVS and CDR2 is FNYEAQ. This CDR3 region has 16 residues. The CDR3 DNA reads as TGTGCCAGCAGCCCCTCCCGAGATGGGTGGGACTATGGCTACACCTTC. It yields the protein CASSPSRDGWDYGYTF.

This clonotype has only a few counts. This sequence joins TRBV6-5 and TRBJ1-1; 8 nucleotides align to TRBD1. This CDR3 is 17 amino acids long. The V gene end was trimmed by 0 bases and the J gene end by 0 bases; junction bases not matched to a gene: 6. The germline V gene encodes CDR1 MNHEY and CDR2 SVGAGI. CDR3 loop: CASSYSGTGTMNTEAFF. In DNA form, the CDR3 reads TGTGCCAGCAGTTACTCAGGGACAGGCACGATGAACACTGAAGCTTTCTTT.

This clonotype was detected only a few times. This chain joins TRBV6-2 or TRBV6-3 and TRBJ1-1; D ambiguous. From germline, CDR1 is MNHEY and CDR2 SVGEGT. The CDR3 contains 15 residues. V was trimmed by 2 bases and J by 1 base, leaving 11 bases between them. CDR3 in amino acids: CASSYTSGQNTEAFF. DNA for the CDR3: TGTGCCAGCAGTTACACATCAGGCCAGAACACTGAAGCTTTCTTT.

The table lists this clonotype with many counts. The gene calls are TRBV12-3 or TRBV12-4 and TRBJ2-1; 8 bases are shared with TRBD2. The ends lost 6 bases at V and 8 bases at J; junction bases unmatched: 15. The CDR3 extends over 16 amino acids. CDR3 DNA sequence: TGTGCCAGCAGGCCGACTGGTAGCGGGGCCTCTTATGAGCAGTTCTTC. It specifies CASRPTGSGASYEQFF.

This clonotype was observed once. The DNA of the CDR3 is TGTGCCAGCAGTTGGGACGGGGACAGGGAGAACCCTCTGGCTGATGAAAAACTGTTTTTT. This sequence encodes CASSWDGDRENPLADEKLFF. The chain has TRBV28 and TRBJ1-4; 9 positions match TRBD1. Germline-derived CDR1 and CDR2 are MDHEN and SYDVKM. There are 20 residues in the CDR3. With 4 bases clipped from V and 6 bases from J, the junction kept 21 bases outside the gene matches. The full variable domain, rest sourced from reference TRBV28 and TRBJ1-4, is DVKVTQSSRYLVKRTGEKVFLECVQDMDHENMFWYRQDPGLGLRLIYFSYDVKMKEKGDIPEGYSVSREKKERFSLILESASTNQTSMYLCASSWDGDRENPLADEKLFFGSGTQLSVL.

In nucleotides, the CDR3 is TGCGCCAGCAGCGGACCCGGGACAGAGTCAACTAATGAAAAACTGTTTTTT. It codes for CASSGPGTESTNEKLFF. The chain carries TRBV5-1 and TRBJ1-4; TRBD1 matches 7 bases. There are 17 residues in the CDR3. V lost 4 bases, J lost 0 bases, and 9 bases stayed unmatched. Germline CDR1 reads SGHRS; CDR2 reads YFSETQ.

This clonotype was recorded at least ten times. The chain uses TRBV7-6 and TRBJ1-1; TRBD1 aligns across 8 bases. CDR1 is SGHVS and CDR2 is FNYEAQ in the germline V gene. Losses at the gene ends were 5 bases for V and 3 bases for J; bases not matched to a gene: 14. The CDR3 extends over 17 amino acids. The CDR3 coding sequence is TGTGCCAGCAGCCAAGGACAGGGTGCAAAGCCCGACACTGAAGCTTTCTTT. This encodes CASSQGQGAKPDTEAFF.

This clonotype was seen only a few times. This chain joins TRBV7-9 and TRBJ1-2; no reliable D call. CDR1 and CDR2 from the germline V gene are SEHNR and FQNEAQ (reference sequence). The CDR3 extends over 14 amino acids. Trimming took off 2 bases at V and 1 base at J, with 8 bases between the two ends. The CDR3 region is CASSLRELNYGYTF. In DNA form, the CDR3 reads TGTGCCAGCAGCTTAAGGGAACTTAACTATGGCTACACCTTC.

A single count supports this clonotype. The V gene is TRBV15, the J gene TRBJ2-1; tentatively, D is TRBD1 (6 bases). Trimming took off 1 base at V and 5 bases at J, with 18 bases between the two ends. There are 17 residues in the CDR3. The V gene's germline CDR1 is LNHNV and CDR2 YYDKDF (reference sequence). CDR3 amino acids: CATSRGTKGVRDNEQFF. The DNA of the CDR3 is TGTGCCACCAGCAGAGGAACTAAGGGGGTTAGGGACAATGAGCAGTTCTTC.

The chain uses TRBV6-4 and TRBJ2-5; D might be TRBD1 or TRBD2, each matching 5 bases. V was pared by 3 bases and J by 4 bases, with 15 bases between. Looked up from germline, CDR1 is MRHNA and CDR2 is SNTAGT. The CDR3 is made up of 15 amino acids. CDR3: CASSEGDASLETQYF. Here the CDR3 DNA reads TGTGCCAGCAGTGAGGGGGACGCGAGTCTAGAGACCCAGTACTTC.

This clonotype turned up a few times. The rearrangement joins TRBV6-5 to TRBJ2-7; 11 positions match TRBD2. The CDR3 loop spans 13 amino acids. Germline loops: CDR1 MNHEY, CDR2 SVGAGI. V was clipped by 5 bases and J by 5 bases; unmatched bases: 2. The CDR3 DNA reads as TGTGCCAGCAGTACGGGACTAGCGGACGAGCAGTACTTC. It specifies CASSTGLADEQYF.

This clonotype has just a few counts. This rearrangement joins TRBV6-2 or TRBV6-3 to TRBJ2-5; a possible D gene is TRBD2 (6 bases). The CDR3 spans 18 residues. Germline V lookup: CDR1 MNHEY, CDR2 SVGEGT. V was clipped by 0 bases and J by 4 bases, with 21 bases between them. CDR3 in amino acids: CASSYSSRRGDQGETQYF. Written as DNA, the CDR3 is TGTGCCAGCAGTTACTCGTCGCGGCGGGGTGATCAGGGAGAGACCCAGTACTTC.

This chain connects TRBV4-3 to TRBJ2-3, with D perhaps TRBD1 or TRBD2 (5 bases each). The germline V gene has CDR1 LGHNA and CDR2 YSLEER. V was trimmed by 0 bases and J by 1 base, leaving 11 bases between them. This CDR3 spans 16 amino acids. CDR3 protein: CASSQDQTGRTDTQYF. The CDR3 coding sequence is TGCGCCAGCAGCCAAGATCAAACGGGGCGCACAGATACGCAGTATTTT.

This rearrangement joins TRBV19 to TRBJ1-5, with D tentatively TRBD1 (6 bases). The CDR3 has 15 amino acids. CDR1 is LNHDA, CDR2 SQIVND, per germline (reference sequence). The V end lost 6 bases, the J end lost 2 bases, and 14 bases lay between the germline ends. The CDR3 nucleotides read TGTGCCAGTAGGTTCAGGGGCGAGGGCAATCAGCCCCAGCATTTT. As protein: CASRFRGEGNQPQHF.

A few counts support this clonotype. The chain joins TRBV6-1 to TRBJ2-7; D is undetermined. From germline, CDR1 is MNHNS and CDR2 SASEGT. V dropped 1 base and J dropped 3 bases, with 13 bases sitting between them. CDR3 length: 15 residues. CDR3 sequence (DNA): TGTGCCAGCAGTGAAGGAGGTAGCAGATACTACGAGCAGTACTTC. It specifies CASSEGGSRYYEQYF.